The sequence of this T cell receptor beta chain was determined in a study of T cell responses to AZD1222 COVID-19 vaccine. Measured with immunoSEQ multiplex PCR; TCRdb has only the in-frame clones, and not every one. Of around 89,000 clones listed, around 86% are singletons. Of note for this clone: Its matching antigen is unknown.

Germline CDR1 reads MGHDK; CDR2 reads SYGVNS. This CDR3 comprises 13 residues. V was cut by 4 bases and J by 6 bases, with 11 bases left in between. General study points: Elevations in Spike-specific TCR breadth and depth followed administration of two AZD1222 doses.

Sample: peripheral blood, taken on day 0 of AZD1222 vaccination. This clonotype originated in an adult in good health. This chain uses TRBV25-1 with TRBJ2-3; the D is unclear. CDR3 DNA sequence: TGTGCCAGCAGTGGGATGGGATCGGATACGCAGTATTTT. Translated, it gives CASSGMGSDTQYF.